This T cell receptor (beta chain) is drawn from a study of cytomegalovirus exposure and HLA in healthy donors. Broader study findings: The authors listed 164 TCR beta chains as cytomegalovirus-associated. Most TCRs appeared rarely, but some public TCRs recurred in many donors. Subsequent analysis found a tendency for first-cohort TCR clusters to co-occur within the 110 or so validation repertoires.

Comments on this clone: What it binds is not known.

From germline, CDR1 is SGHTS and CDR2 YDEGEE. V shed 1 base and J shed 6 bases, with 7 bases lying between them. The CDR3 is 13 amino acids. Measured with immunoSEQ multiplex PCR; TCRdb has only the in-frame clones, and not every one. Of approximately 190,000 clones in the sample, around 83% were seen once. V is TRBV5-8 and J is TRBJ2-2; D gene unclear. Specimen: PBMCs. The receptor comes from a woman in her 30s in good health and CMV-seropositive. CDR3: CASSLLSSGELFF. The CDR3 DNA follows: TGTGCCAGCAGCTTGCTTAGTTCCGGGGAGCTGTTTTTT. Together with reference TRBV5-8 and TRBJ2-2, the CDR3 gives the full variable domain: EAGVTQSPTHLIKTRGQQATLRCSPISGHTSVYWYQQALGLGLQFLLWYDEGEERNRGNFPPRFSGRQFPNYSSELNVNALELEDSALYLCASSLLSSGELFFGEGSRLTVL.